This entry lists 8 T cell receptor beta chains sequenced from one sample in a study (dated by TCRdb to the mid-2010s). The protocol used for the library was 5' RACE. The sequencing machine was an Illumina MiSeq. TCRdb took the public reads, trimmed them with fastp at Q25, ran MiXCR for clone calling and kept in-frame beta chains. Each entry merges the rows of one CDR3 protein and shows their most common DNA and genes. Counted in this sample were roughly 55,000 distinct CDR3 sequences; approximately 23% of them appeared once. Approximately 3.3% of the sample belongs to the ten largest clones. Sequencing was done on a sample of tumor-infiltrating naive CD4+ T cells sorted from the breast tumor. The cell subset or site label, read with the paper, signifies: naive CD4+ T cells, CD4+CD45RA+CD25-. The source is a female donor with breast cancer.

The table lists this clonotype with a few counts. This chain links TRBV28 with TRBJ1-1; D ambiguous. The V gene lost 2 bases and the J gene lost 10 bases, with 11 bases spanning the gap. Germline lookup yields CDR1 MDHEN and CDR2 SYDVKM. The CDR3 has 12 residues. CDR3 region: CASSLPPRRAFF. CDR3 DNA: TGTGCCAGCAGTTTACCTCCTAGAAGAGCTTTCTTT.

Comments on this clonotype: A clone one base away is much larger, so this may be a read error. The V and J genes are TRBV28 and TRBJ1-4; D is uncertain. The V end was cut by 4 bases, the J end by 4 bases, with 16 bases between. Germline V gene lookup returns CDR1 MDHEN and CDR2 SYDVKM. The CDR3 contains 16 residues. The CDR3 region has the DNA TGTGCCAGCAGTTCCTACCCCGGGCCCGGTAATGAAAAACTGTTTTTT. Protein sequence: CASSSYPGPGNEKLFF. The variable domain in full, completed from reference TRBV28 and TRBJ1-4, reads DVKVTQSSRYLVKRTGEKVFLECVQDMDHENMFWYRQDPGLGLRLIYFSYDVKMKEKGDIPEGYSVSREKKERFSLILESASTNQTSMYLCASSSYPGPGNEKLFFGSGTQLSVL.

This clonotype was seen at least ten times. The rearrangement links TRBV12-3 or TRBV12-4 to TRBJ1-1; 8 nucleotides match TRBD1. V was pared by 6 bases and J by 4 bases, with 7 bases of the junction left unmatched. CDR3 length: 14 residues. CDR3 sequence: CASRGTGSLTEAFF. The CDR3, as DNA: TGTGCCAGCAGGGGGACAGGTTCGCTCACTGAAGCTTTCTTT.

This rearrangement joins TRBV28 to TRBJ1-1, with D unresolved. V was clipped by 6 bases and J by 5 bases, with 7 bases between them. This CDR3 region has 11 residues. Germline V gene lookup returns CDR1 MDHEN and CDR2 SYDVKM. The CDR3: CASRLLTEAFF. In nucleotides, the CDR3 is TGTGCCAGCAGACTATTAACTGAAGCTTTCTTT.

The chain has TRBV12-3 or TRBV12-4 and TRBJ2-5; D gene uncertain. The CDR3 totals 14 residues. V shed 7 bases and J shed 5 bases, with 17 bases lying between them. The CDR3 here is CASTNTWGLETQYF. DNA of the CDR3: TGTGCCAGCACCAACACATGGGGTCTCGAGACCCAGTACTTC.

This chain links TRBV28 with TRBJ2-5; D not certain. CDR1 and CDR2 (germline): MDHEN, SYDVKM. The CDR3 runs 11 residues. Trimming removed 6 bases from V and 7 bases from J, with 9 bases in between. CDR3 sequence: CASSLRRTQYF. CDR3 nucleotides: TGTGCCAGCAGCCTACGAAGGACCCAGTACTTC. Looking up the rest from reference TRBV28 and TRBJ2-5 gives the full variable domain: DVKVTQSSRYLVKRTGEKVFLECVQDMDHENMFWYRQDPGLGLRLIYFSYDVKMKEKGDIPEGYSVSREKKERFSLILESASTNQTSMYLCASSLRRTQYFGPGTRLLVL.

The chain employs TRBV28 and TRBJ2-3, with 8 bases aligning to TRBD2. CDR1 and CDR2 from the germline V gene are MDHEN and SYDVKM. V was pared by 2 bases and J by 5 bases, with 12 bases of the junction left unmatched. This CDR3 spans 17 amino acids. The CDR3 sequence: CASSLGRGSGIQDTQYF. For the CDR3, the DNA is TGTGCCAGCAGTTTAGGACGGGGTAGCGGGATCCAAGATACGCAGTATTTT.

V gene TRBV20-1 combines with J gene TRBJ2-1; tentative D call: TRBD2 (6 bases). Trimming left V 3 bases short and J 5 bases short, with 20 bases between. This CDR3 is 16 amino acids long. Germline V CDR1 and CDR2: DFQATT, SNEGSKA (reference sequence). CDR3 coding DNA: TGCAGTGCTAGTATTCTTCAAGGGAGGTACAACAATGAGCAGTTCTTC. This translates into CSASILQGRYNNEQFF.